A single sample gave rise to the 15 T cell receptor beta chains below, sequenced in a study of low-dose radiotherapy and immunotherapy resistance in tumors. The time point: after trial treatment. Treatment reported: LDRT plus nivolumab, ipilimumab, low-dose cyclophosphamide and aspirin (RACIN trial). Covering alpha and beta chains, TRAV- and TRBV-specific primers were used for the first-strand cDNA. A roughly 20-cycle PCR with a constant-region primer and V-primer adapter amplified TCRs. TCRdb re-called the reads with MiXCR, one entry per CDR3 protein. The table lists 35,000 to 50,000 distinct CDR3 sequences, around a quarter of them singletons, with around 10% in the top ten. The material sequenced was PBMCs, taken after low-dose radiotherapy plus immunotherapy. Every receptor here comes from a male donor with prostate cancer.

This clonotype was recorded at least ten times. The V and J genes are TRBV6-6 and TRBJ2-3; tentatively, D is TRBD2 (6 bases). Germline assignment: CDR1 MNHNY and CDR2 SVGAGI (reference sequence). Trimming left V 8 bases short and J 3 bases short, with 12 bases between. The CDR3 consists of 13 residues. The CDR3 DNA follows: TGTGCCAGCCTAAGGAGGGGTACAGATACGCAGTATTTT. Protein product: CASLRRGTDTQYF.

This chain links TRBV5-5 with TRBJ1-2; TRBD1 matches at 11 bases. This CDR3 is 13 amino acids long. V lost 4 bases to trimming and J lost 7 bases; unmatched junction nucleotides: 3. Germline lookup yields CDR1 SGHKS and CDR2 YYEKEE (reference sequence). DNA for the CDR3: TGTGCCAGCAGCCGGACAGGGGGCATTGGCTACACCTTC. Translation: CASSRTGGIGYTF.

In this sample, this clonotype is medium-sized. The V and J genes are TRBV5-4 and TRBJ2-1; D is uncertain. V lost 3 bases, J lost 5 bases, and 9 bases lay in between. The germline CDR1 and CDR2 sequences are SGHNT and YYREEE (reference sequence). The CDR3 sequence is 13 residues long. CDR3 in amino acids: CASSYSENNEQFF. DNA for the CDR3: TGTGCCAGCAGCTACTCCGAGAACAATGAGCAGTTCTTC.

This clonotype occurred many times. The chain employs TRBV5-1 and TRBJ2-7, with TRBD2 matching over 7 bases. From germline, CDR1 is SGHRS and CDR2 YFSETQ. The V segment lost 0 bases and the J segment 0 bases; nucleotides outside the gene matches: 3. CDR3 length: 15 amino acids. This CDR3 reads CASSLVLAASYEQYF. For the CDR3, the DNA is TGCGCCAGCAGCTTGGTGCTAGCGGCCTCCTACGAGCAGTACTTC.

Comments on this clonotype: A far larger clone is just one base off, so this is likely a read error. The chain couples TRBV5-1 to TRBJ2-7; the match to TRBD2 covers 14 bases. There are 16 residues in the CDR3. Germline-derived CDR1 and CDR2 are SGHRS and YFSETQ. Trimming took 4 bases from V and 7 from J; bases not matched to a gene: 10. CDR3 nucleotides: TGCGCCAGCAGCCCCCGGGGACTAGCGGGGGATAATGAGCAGTACTTC. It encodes CASSPRGLAGDNEQYF.

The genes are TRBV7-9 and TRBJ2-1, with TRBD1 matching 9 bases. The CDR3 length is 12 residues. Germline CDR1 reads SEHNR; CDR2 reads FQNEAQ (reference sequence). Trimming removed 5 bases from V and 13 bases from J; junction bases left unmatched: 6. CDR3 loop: CASSRGQGTQFF. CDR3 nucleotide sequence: TGTGCCAGCAGCAGGGGACAGGGAACACAGTTCTTC.

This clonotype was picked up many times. In DNA, the CDR3 is TGTGCCAGCAGCTTTCCCGGAAACTCTGGGGCCAACGTCCTGACTTTC. Amino acid sequence: CASSFPGNSGANVLTF. This rearrangement joins TRBV7-2 to TRBJ2-6; no definite D call. Between the trimmed V and J ends, which lost 3 bases and 0 bases, there was a span of 9 bases. The CDR3 totals 16 residues. Germline V CDR1 and CDR2: SGHTA, FQGNSA.

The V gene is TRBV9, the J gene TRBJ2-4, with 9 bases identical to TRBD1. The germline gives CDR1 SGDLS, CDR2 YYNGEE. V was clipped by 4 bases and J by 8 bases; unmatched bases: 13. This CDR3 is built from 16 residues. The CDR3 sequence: CASSTPGQGNVDIQYF. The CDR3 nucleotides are TGTGCCAGCAGCACCCCGGGACAGGGAAATGTGGACATTCAGTACTTC.

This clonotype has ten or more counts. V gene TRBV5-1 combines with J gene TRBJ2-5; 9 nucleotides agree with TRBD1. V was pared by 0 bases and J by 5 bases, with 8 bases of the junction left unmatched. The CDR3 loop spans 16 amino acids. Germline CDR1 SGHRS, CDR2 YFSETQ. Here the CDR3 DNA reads TGCGCCAGCAGCTTGGGACCGGGACAGGGTGCGGAGACCCAGTACTTC. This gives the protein CASSLGPGQGAETQYF. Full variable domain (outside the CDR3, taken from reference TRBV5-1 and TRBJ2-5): KAGVTQTPRYLIKTRGQQVTLSCSPISGHRSVSWYQQTPGQGLQFLFEYFSETQRNKGNFPGRFSGRQFSNSRSEMNVSTLELGDSALYLCASSLGPGQGAETQYFGPGTRLLVL.

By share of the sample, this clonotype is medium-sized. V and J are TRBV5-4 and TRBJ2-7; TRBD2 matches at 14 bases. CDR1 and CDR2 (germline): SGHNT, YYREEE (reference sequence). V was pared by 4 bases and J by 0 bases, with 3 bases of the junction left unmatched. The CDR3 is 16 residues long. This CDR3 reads CASSEGLAGASYEQYF. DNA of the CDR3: TGTGCCAGCAGCGAGGGACTAGCGGGGGCCTCCTACGAGCAGTACTTC.

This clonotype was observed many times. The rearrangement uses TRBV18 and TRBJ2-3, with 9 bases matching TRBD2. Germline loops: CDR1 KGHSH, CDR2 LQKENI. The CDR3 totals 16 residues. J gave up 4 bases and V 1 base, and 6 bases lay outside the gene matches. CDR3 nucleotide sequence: TGTGCCAGCTCACCACGGTTAGCGGGAGAAGCAGATACGCAGTATTTT. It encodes CASSPRLAGEADTQYF.

DNA for the CDR3: TGTGCCAGCAGCCCCTCGAACAGGGGCAATCAGCCCCAGCATTTT. It specifies CASSPSNRGNQPQHF. The V call is TRBV7-9, the J call TRBJ1-5, with D possibly being TRBD1 (6 bases). V lost 5 bases and J 2 bases, leaving 13 bases between the germline ends. This CDR3 region has 15 residues. The V gene's germline CDR1 is SEHNR and CDR2 FQNEAQ (reference sequence).

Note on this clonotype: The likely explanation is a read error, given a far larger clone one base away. In DNA, the CDR3 is TGTGCCTGGAGTCGGGGGGTAAGCGAGCAGTTCTTC. Translation gives CAWSRGVSEQFF. V and J are TRBV30 and TRBJ2-1, with 7 positions matching TRBD2. The junction had 5 bases not matched to a gene; V was cut back by 2 bases and J by 10 bases. Germline CDR1 GTSNPN, CDR2 SVGIG (reference sequence). This CDR3 is built from 12 residues. Full variable domain (remainder filled in from reference TRBV30 and TRBJ2-1): SQTIHQWPATLVQPVGSPLSLECTVEGTSNPNLYWYRQAAGRGLQLLFYSVGIGQISSEVPQNLSASRPQDRQFILSSKKLLLSDSGFYLCAWSRGVSEQFFGPGTRLTVL.

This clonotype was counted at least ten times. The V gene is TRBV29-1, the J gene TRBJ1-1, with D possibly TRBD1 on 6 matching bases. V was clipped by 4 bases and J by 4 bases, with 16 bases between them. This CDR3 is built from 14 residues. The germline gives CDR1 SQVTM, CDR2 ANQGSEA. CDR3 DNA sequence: TGCAGCGTTGGCGCAGGGGCCGGGGGCACTGAAGCTTTCTTT. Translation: CSVGAGAGGTEAFF.

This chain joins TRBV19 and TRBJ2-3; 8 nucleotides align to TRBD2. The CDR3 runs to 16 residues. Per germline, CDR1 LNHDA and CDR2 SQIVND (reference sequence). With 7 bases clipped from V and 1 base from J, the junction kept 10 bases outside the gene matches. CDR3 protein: CASTAVSGSGTDTQYF. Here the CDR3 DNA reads TGTGCCAGTACCGCCGTGAGCGGGAGCGGCACAGATACGCAGTATTTT.